Below, 8 T cell receptor beta chains from the same sample are listed, as sequenced in a study of blood T cell repertoires in COVID-19. Libraries were prepared by immunoSEQ multiplex PCR; TCRdb keeps only in-frame clonotypes and omits some of them. This sample carries a few hundred thousand clones, around nine tenths of them seen once, and the ten largest clones take approximately 1.8%. Sequenced sample: peripheral blood. These receptors all come from a woman in her twenties or thirties with COVID-19, enrolled during active disease.

The chain joins TRBV5-5 to TRBJ1-4, with 8 positions matching TRBD1. The V segment lost 3 bases and the J segment 5 bases; nucleotides outside the gene matches: 12. The CDR3 spans 17 residues. Germline values: CDR1 SGHKS, CDR2 YYEKEE (reference sequence). CDR3 bases: TGTGCCAGCAGCTCAGCCTGGACAGGGAGGAAGAATGAAAAACTGTTTTTT. Protein sequence: CASSSAWTGRKNEKLFF.

The rearrangement links TRBV7-9 to TRBJ1-2; the D is unclear. The germline V gene encodes CDR1 SEHNR and CDR2 FQNEAQ (reference sequence). The V end lost 3 bases, the J end lost 2 bases, and 7 bases lay between the germline ends. CDR3 length: 13 amino acids. CDR3 sequence (DNA): TGTGCCAGCAGCTTTCTCCCGAACTATGGCTACACCTTC. Translating it yields CASSFLPNYGYTF.

The CDR3 sequence: CASSLVPPGQGNTGELFF. CDR3 nucleotides: TGCGCCAGCAGCTTGGTTCCTCCGGGACAGGGGAACACCGGGGAGCTGTTTTTT. The chain uses TRBV5-1 and TRBJ2-2; 9 positions match TRBD1. Germline V gives CDR1 SGHRS, CDR2 YFSETQ. The V gene end was trimmed by 0 bases and the J gene end by 1 base; junction bases not matched to a gene: 7. The CDR3 spans 18 residues. Full variable domain (rest looked up from reference TRBV5-1 and TRBJ2-2): KAGVTQTPRYLIKTRGQQVTLSCSPISGHRSVSWYQQTPGQGLQFLFEYFSETQRNKGNFPGRFSGRQFSNSRSEMNVSTLELGDSALYLCASSLVPPGQGNTGELFFGEGSRLTVL.

The chain uses TRBV7-9 and TRBJ2-7, with a possible D match to TRBD1 (5 bases). CDR3 length equals 13 residues. The ends were cut back, 6 bases at V and 3 bases at J, with 12 bases in the middle. CDR1 SEHNR and CDR2 FQNEAQ come from the germline V gene (reference sequence). DNA of the CDR3: TGTGCCAGCAGAGGTCAGGGTCGCTACGAGCAGTACGTC. This translates into CASRGQGRYEQYV.

The V call is TRBV7-6, the J call TRBJ2-5, with D tentatively TRBD2 (6 bases). The V end lost 5 bases, the J end lost 1 base, and 11 bases lay between the germline ends. This CDR3 contains 14 residues. Germline values: CDR1 SGHVS, CDR2 FNYEAQ. The CDR3 protein is CASSDRTTQETQYF. The DNA for the CDR3 is TGTGCCAGCAGCGATAGGACTACCCAAGAGACCCAGTACTTC.

To note about this clone: This sample includes further DNA sequences coding for the same CDR3. The rearrangement uses TRBV6-5 and TRBJ1-1; 7 bases map to TRBD1. Germline V gives CDR1 MNHEY, CDR2 SVGAGI. Trimming at V came to 6 bases and at J to 2 bases, leaving 6 bases not matched to a gene. This CDR3 region has 14 residues. CDR3 sequence: CASSLSGGNTEAFF. CDR3 nucleotide sequence: TGTGCCAGCAGCTTATCAGGGGGAAACACTGAAGCTTTCTTT.

This clone appeared a single time. The CDR3 DNA sequence: TGTGCCAGCAGCGTAGAGGACCCGCGGGGCTATGGCTACACCTTC. This translates into CASSVEDPRGYGYTF. The rearrangement uses TRBV9 and TRBJ1-2, with no clear D. This CDR3 has 15 amino acids. Trimming removed 0 bases at V and 4 bases at J, with 13 bases between. Germline loops: CDR1 SGDLS, CDR2 YYNGEE.

V gene TRBV6-5 combines with J gene TRBJ1-2; D is undetermined. The CDR3 totals 10 residues. Trimming shortened V by 8 bases and J by 1 base, and 2 bases separated the two germline ends. Germline assignment: CDR1 MNHEY and CDR2 SVGAGI. This CDR3 reads CASRNYGYTF. DNA of the CDR3: TGTGCCAGCCGTAACTATGGCTACACCTTC.